This T cell receptor (beta chain) emerged from a study of patients and donors after allogeneic stem cell transplantation. The germline V gene encodes CDR1 SNHLY and CDR2 FYNNEI. The CDR3 has 15 residues. The J segment lost 4 bases and the V segment lost 8 bases, leaving 11 bases of the junction unmatched. One entry per CDR3 protein results from TCRdb running MiXCR on the RT-PCR reads. The table records roughly 880,000 distinct CDR3 sequences, about 20% of them present only once. This clonotype was seen only a few times. This sequence originates from a human donor who was either an allogeneic HSCT recipient or a stem cell or donor lymphocyte infusion donor (not recorded which). It is not recorded whose cells these are; they may come from a transplant donor. The sample comprised blood, either unsorted or a sorted T cell fraction (not recorded which). The chain joins TRBV2 to TRBJ1-5, with 7 bases aligning to TRBD1. The CDR3 is CASRRGGTANQPQHF. The CDR3 coding sequence is TGTGCCAGCCGGAGGGGGGGGACAGCAAATCAGCCCCAGCATTTT.